A single sample gave rise to the 7 T cell receptor beta chains below, sequenced in a study of Ad26.COV2.S vaccination and SARS-CoV-2 variants. TCRdb's copy holds only in-frame clones and misses some; the assay was immunoSEQ multiplex PCR. The data hold about 350,000 clones, with about 92% observed a single time. Sequences were derived from peripheral blood, sampled after recovery from COVID-19. Receptors originate from a human donor who had recovered from COVID-19.

This chain joins TRBV6-2 or TRBV6-3 and TRBJ1-4, with D maybe TRBD1 (6 bases). This CDR3 has 14 amino acids. Trimming removed 5 bases from V and 5 bases from J, with 12 bases in between. Germline V lookup: CDR1 MNHEY, CDR2 SVGEGT. CDR3 residues: CASSRRQANEKLFF. The CDR3 coding sequence is TGTGCCAGCAGTAGGAGACAGGCCAATGAAAAACTGTTTTTT.

The CDR3 region has the DNA TGTGCCACCAGCACTCCTGGGCCCGACATGGAGGGTAGCTATGGCTACACCTTC. Its protein is CATSTPGPDMEGSYGYTF. The chain uses TRBV15 and TRBJ1-2; D remains ambiguous. V lost 4 bases and J lost 4, with 25 bases in between. Germline V CDR1 and CDR2: LNHNV, YYDKDF (reference sequence). This CDR3 has 18 residues.

The chain combines TRBV6-5 with TRBJ2-5, with 10 bases identical to TRBD1. CDR1 is MNHEY, CDR2 SVGAGI, per germline. Unmatched junction bases numbered 7, after V lost 0 bases and J lost 9 bases. The CDR3 is made up of 15 amino acids. CDR3 nucleotide sequence: TGTGCCAGCAGTTACTCGGGACAGGGGACCGGTCCCCAGTACTTC. It translates to CASSYSGQGTGPQYF.

This chain joins TRBV7-9 and TRBJ2-3, with TRBD2 matching over 10 bases. V lost 7 bases to trimming and J lost 2 bases; unmatched junction nucleotides: 6. The CDR3 is 15 amino acids. Germline CDR1 reads SEHNR; CDR2 reads FQNEAQ (reference sequence). Here the CDR3 reads CASNPTSGVTDTQYF. CDR3 coding DNA: TGTGCCAGCAACCCTACTAGCGGGGTCACAGATACGCAGTATTTT.

CDR3 DNA: TGTGCCAGTAGTATTCGGAGGGGGGGCACCGGGGAGCTGTTTTTT. Its translation: CASSIRRGGTGELFF. The chain has TRBV19 and TRBJ2-2, with a weak D call TRBD2 (7 bases). CDR3 length: 15 residues. V shed 3 bases and J shed 4 bases, with 12 bases lying between them. CDR1 is LNHDA and CDR2 is SQIVND in the germline V gene (reference sequence).

V usage is TRBV11-2 and J usage is TRBJ1-1; 8 nucleotides align to TRBD1. The CDR3 spans 15 residues. The germline CDR1 and CDR2 sequences are SGHAT and FQNNGV. The V segment lost 5 bases and the J segment 6 bases; nucleotides outside the gene matches: 11. CDR3 sequence: CASSLEGRGPSEAFF. CDR3 nucleotide sequence: TGTGCCAGCAGCCTGGAGGGCAGGGGGCCTTCTGAAGCTTTCTTT.

The chain recombines TRBV4-1 with TRBJ1-2; the D is unclear. CDR1 and CDR2 from the germline V gene are MGHRA and YSYEKL. The CDR3 length is 14 residues. V shed 1 base and J shed 2 bases, with 8 bases lying between them. The CDR3 loop is CASSQVLQNYGYTF. In DNA form, the CDR3 reads TGCGCCAGCAGCCAAGTGTTACAGAACTATGGCTACACCTTC.